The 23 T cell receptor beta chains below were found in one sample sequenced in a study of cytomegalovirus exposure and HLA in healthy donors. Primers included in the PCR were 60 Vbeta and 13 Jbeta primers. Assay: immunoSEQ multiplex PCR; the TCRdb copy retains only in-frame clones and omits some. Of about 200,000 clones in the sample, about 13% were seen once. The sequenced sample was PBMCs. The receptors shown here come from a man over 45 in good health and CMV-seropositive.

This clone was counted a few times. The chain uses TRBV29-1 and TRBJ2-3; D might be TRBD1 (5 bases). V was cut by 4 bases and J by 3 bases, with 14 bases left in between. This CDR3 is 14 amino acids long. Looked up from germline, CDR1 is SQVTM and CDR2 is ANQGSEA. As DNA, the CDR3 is TGCAGCGTTGTTTCAAGGGGTGGTACAGATACGCAGTATTTT. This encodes CSVVSRGGTDTQYF.

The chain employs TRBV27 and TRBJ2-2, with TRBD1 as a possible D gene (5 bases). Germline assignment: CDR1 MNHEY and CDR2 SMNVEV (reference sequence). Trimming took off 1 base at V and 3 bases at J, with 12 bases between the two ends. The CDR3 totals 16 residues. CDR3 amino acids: CASSLWVGADTGELFF. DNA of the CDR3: TGTGCCAGCAGTTTATGGGTAGGGGCGGACACCGGGGAGCTGTTTTTT.

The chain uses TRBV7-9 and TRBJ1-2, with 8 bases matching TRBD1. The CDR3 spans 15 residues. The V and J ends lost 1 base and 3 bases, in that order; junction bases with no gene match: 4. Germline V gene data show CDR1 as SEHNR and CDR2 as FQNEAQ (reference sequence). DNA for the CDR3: TGTGCCAGCAGCTTAGGACAGGGGATATACTATGGCTACACCTTC. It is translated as CASSLGQGIYYGYTF.

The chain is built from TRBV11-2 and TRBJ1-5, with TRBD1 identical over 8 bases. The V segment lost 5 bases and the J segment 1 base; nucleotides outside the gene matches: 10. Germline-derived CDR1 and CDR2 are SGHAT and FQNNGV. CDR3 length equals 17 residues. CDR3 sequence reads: CASSPRTGRGSNQPQHF. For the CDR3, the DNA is TGTGCCAGCAGCCCGCGGACAGGGAGAGGGAGCAATCAGCCCCAGCATTTT. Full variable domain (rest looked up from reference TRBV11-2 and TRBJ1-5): EAGVAQSPRYKIIEKRQSVAFWCNPISGHATLYWYQQILGQGPKLLIQFQNNGVVDDSQLPKDRFSAERLKGVDSTLKIQPAKLEDSAVYLCASSPRTGRGSNQPQHFGDGTRLSIL.

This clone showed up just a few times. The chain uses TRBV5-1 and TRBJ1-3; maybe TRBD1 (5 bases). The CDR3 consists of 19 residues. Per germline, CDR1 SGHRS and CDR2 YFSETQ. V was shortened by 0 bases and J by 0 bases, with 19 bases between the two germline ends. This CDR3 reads CASSLGRGLDLRSGNTIYF. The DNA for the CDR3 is TGCGCCAGCAGCTTGGGACGGGGACTTGACCTGCGCTCTGGAAACACCATATATTTT.

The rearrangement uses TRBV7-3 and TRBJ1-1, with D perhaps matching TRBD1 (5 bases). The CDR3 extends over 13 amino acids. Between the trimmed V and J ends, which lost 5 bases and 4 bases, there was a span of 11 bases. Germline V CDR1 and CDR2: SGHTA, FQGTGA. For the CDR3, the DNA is TGTGCCAGCAGCGTTCAGGGAGGCACTGAAGCTTTCTTT. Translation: CASSVQGGTEAFF. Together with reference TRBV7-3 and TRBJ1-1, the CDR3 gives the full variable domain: GAGVSQTPSNKVTEKGKYVELRCDPISGHTALYWYRQSLGQGPEFLIYFQGTGAADDSGLPNDRFFAVRPEGSVSTLKIQRTERGDSAVYLCASSVQGGTEAFFGQGTRLTVV.

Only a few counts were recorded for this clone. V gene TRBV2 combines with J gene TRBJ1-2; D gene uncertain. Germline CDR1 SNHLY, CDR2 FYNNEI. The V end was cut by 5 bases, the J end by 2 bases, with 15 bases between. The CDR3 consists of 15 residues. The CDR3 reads CASSLAPYTNYGYTF. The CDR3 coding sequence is TGTGCCAGCAGTCTTGCCCCTTACACCAACTATGGCTACACCTTC.

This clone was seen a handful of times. The CDR3 reads CASSRQTGEYEQYF. CDR3 DNA sequence: TGTGCCAGTAGTAGACAGACAGGGGAATACGAGCAGTACTTC. The chain couples TRBV19 to TRBJ2-7; 8 bases match TRBD1. Trimming removed 4 bases from V and 4 bases from J; junction bases left unmatched: 6. Germline V gene data show CDR1 as LNHDA and CDR2 as SQIVND (reference sequence). The CDR3 totals 14 residues. Using reference TRBV19 and TRBJ2-7 for the parts outside the CDR3, the full variable domain is DGGITQSPKYLFRKEGQNVTLSCEQNLNHDAMYWYRQDPGQGLRLIYYSQIVNDFQKGDIAEGYSVSREKKESFPLTVTSAQKNPTAFYLCASSRQTGEYEQYFGPGTRLTVT.

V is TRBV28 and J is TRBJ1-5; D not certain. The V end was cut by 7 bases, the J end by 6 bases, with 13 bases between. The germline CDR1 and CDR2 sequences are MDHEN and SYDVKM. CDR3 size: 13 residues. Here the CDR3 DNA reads TGTGCCAGCACCCCCACCTCGGGTCAGCCCCAGCATTTT. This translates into CASTPTSGQPQHF.

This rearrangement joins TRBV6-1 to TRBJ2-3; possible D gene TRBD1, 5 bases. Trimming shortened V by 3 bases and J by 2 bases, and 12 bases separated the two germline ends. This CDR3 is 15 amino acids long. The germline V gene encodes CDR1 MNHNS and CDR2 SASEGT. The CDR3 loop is CASSEVGRVTDTQYF. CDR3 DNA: TGTGCCAGCAGTGAGGTGGGGCGCGTCACAGATACGCAGTATTTT.

CDR3 amino acids: CATSRGPAGVQNEKLFF. CDR3 bases: TGTGCCACCAGCAGGGGCCCGGCGGGGGTCCAGAATGAAAAACTGTTTTTT. The chain is built from TRBV15 and TRBJ1-4, with a weak D call TRBD1 (5 bases). From germline, CDR1 is LNHNV and CDR2 YYDKDF (reference sequence). This CDR3 region has 17 residues. Trimming removed 3 bases from V and 5 bases from J, with 19 bases in between.

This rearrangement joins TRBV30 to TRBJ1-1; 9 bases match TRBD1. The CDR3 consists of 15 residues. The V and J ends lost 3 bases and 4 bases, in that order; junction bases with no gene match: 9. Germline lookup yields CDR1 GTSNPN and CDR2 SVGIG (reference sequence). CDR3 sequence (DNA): TGTGCCTGGAGCCCACCGGGACAGGGTGGCACTGAAGCTTTCTTT. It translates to CAWSPPGQGGTEAFF.

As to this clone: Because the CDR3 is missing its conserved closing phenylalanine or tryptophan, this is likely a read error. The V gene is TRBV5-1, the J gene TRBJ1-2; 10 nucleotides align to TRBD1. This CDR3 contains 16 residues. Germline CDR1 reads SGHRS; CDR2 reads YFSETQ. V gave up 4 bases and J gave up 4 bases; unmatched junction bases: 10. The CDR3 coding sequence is TGCGCCAGCAGCCCAACGCCCGACAGGGGGCCCTATGGCTACACCGTC. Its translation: CASSPTPDRGPYGYTV.

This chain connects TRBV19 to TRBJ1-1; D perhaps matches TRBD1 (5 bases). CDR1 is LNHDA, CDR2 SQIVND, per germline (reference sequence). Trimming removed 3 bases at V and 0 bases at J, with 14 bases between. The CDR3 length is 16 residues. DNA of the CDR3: TGTGCCAGTAGTATGGGGCAGAGTTACATGAACACTGAAGCTTTCTTT. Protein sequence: CASSMGQSYMNTEAFF.

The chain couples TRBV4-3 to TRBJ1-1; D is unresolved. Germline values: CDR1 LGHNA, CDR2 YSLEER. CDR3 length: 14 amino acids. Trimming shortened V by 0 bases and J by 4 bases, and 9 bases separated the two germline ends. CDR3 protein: CASSQEPRGTEAFF. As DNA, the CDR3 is TGCGCCAGCAGCCAAGAACCCCGGGGCACTGAAGCTTTCTTT.

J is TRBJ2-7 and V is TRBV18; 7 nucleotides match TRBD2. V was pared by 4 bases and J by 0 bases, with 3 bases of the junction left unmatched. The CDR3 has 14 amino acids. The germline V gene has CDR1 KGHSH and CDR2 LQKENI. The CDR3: CASSQGGSSYEQYV. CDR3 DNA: TGTGCCAGCTCACAGGGAGGGAGCTCCTACGAGCAGTACGTC.

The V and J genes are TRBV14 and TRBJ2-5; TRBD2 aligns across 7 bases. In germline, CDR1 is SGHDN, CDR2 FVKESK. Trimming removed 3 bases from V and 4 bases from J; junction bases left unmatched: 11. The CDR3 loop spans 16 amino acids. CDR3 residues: CASSHKRGGTTETQYF. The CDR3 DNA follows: TGTGCCAGCAGCCATAAGCGGGGTGGAACAACAGAGACCCAGTACTTC. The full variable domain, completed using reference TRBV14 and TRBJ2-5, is EAGVTQFPSHSVIEKGQTVTLRCDPISGHDNLYWYRRVMGKEIKFLLHFVKESKQDESGMPNNRFLAERTGGTYSTLKVQPAELEDSGVYFCASSHKRGGTTETQYFGPGTRLLVL.

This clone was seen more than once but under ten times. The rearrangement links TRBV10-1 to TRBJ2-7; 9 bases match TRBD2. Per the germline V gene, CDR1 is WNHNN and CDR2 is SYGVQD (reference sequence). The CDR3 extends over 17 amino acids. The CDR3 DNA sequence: TGCGCCAGCAGTGAGGCTAGCGGGGACCCCACTTCCTCCGAGCAGTACGTC. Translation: CASSEASGDPTSSEQYV.

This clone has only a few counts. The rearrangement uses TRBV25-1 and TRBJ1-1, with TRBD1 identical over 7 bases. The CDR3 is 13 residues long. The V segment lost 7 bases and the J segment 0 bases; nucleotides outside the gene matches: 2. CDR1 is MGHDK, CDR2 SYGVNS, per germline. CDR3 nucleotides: TGTGCCAGCAAGGGACAGATGAACACTGAAGCTTTCTTT. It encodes CASKGQMNTEAFF. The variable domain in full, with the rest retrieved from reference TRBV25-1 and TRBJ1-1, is EADIYQTPRYLVIGTGKKITLECSQTMGHDKMYWYQQDPGMELHLIHYSYGVNSTEKGDLSSESTVSRIRTEHFPLTLESARPSHTSQYLCASKGQMNTEAFFGQGTRLTVV.

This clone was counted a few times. This chain's CDR3 is CASSLTNSLTNTEAFF. In DNA form, the CDR3 reads TGTGCCAGCAGCTTAACAAACAGCCTAACGAACACTGAAGCTTTCTTT. V gene TRBV11-2 combines with J gene TRBJ1-1; D is uncertain. This CDR3 region has 16 residues. Deletions cut 2 bases from V and 1 base from J, with 14 bases between. Germline values: CDR1 SGHAT, CDR2 FQNNGV.

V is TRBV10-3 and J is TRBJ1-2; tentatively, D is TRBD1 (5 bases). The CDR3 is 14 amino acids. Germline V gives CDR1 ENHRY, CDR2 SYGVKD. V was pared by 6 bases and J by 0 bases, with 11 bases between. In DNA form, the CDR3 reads TGTGCCATCAGGGAGGGGCTTCCTAACTATGGCTACACCTTC. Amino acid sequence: CAIREGLPNYGYTF.

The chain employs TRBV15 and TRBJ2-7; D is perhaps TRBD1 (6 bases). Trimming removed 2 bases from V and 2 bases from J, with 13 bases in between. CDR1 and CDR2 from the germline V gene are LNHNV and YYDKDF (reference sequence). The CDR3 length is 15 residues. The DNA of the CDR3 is TGTGCCACCAGCAGATCGACGACAGGTACCTACGAGCAGTACGTC. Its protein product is CATSRSTTGTYEQYV.

DNA of the CDR3: TGTGCCAGCAGTTTCGTACAGGGTTCCTACGAGCAGTACTTC. Its protein product is CASSFVQGSYEQYF. The V gene is TRBV27, the J gene TRBJ2-7, with D perhaps matching TRBD1 (6 bases). V lost 3 bases and J lost 1, with 10 bases in between. The CDR3 runs to 14 residues. Germline-derived CDR1 and CDR2 are MNHEY and SMNVEV (reference sequence).